The present T cell receptor (beta chain) was sequenced within a study of blood T cells in healthy people across ages. Points from the study as a whole: Diversity figures derived from one million T cells were judged to underestimate the true value.

For this clonotype: Its matching antigen is unknown.

Germline V gene sequence: CDR1 DFQATT, CDR2 SNEGSKA (reference sequence). Trimming took 3 bases from V and 4 from J; bases not matched to a gene: 5. The CDR3 consists of 14 residues. PCR was performed a second time for 7 to 11 cycles using a sample-barcoded 5' primer and a J-beta primer mix. Via MiXCR, TCRdb re-called the 5' RACE reads, giving one row per CDR3 protein. This sample has about 1,600,000 distinct CDR3 sequences; roughly 40% occur once, and the top ten carry less than 8%. Sequences were obtained from blood. This rearrangement joins TRBV20-1 to TRBJ2-1; 8 nucleotides line up with TRBD2. This sequence originates from a woman aged 18-35 years in good health. CDR3 in DNA: TGCAGTGCTAGGACAGCTAGCGGGTACAATGAGCAGTTCTTC. It yields the protein CSARTASGYNEQFF.